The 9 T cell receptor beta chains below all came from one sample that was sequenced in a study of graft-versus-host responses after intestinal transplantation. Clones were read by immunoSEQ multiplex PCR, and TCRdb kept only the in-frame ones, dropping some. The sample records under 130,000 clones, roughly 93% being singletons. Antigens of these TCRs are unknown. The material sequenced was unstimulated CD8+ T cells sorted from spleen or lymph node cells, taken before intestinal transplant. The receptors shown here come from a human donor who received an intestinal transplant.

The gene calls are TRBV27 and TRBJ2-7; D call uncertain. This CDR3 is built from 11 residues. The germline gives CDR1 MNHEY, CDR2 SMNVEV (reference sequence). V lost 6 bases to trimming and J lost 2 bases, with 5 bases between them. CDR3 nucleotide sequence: TGTGCCAGCAGGGGTACCTACGAGCAGTACTTC. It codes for CASRGTYEQYF.

The CDR3 DNA sequence: TGTGCCAGCAGTGAGGCAGTTCAGTACCAAGAGACCCAGTACTTC. This gives the protein CASSEAVQYQETQYF. The V gene is TRBV6-1, the J gene TRBJ2-5; D is ambiguous. CDR3 length: 15 residues. Germline V CDR1 and CDR2: MNHNS, SASEGT. Trimming pared 3 bases from V and 0 bases from J, leaving 11 bases between.

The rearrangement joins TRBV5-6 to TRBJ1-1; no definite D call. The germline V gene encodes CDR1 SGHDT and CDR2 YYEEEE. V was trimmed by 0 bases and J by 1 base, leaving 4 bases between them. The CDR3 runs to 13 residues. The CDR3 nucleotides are TGTGCCAGCAGCTTGGCCGAGAACACTGAAGCTTTCTTT. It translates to CASSLAENTEAFF.

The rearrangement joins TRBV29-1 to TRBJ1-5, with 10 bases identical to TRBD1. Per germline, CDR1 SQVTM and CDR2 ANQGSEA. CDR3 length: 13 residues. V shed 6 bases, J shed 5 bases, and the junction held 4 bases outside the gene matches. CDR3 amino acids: CSVGDRGYQPQHF. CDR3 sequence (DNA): TGCAGCGTAGGGGACAGGGGATATCAGCCCCAGCATTTT.

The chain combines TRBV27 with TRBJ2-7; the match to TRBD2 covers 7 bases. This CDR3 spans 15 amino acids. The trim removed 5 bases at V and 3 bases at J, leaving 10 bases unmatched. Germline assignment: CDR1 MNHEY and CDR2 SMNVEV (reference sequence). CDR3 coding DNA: TGTGCCAGCAGTACCCTTAGCGGGTCTGACTACGAGCAGTACTTC. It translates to CASSTLSGSDYEQYF.

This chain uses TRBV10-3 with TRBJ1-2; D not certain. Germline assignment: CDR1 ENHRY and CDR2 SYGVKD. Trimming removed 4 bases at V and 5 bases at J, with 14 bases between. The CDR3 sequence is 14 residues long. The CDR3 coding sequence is TGTGCCATCAGTGGTCGTGGGCGGAAATATGGCTACACCTTC. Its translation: CAISGRGRKYGYTF.

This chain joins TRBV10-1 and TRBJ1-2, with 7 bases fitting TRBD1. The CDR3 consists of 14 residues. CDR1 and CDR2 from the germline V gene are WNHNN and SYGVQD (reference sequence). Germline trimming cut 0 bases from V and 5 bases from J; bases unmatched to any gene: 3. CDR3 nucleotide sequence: TGCGCCAGCAGTGAGTCGGCAGGGGGGTATGGCTACACCTTC. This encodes CASSESAGGYGYTF.

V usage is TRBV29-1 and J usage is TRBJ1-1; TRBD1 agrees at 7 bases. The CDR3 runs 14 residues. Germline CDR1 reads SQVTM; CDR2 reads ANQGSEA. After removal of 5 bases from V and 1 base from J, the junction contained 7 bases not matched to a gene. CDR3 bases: TGCAGCGTTCCGAAATGGACAGGGAACACTGAAGCTTTCTTT. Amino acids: CSVPKWTGNTEAFF.

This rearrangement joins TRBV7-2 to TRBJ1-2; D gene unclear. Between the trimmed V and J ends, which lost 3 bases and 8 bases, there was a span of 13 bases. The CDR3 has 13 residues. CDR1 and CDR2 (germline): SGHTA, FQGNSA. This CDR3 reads CASSFGGGSGYTF. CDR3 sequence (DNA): TGTGCCAGCAGCTTCGGCGGTGGGAGCGGCTACACCTTC.